Shown below are 21 T cell receptor beta chains from a single sample sequenced in a study of T cells expressing NK-cell markers. From its re-call of the 5' RACE reads, TCRdb lists each CDR3 protein once, without DNA. This listing includes 300,000 or so distinct CDR3 sequences. The sample was blood T cells: a sorted CD56 or NKG2C T cell subset, CD4+ or CD8+ T cells, or bulk PBMC T cells (not recorded which). The origin of the receptors is a woman between 18 and 69 years old in good health.

This sequence joins TRBV7-2 and TRBJ2-1; TCRdb reports TRBD1, a call that lacks DNA to check it against. The germline gives CDR1 SGHTA, CDR2 FQGNSA. CDR3 length: 12 residues. The CDR3: CASSRGDRMQFF.

This chain uses TRBV24-1 with TRBJ1-1; the D call from TCRdb, TRBD1, cannot be confirmed without DNA. This CDR3 contains 15 residues. Per germline, CDR1 KGHDR and CDR2 SFDVKD. CDR3 sequence: CATSDSQGLGTEAFF.

The rearrangement links TRBV7-9 to TRBJ2-1; TCRdb names TRBD2, which stays unverified in the absence of DNA. The CDR3 extends over 15 amino acids. Germline V CDR1 and CDR2: SEHNR, FQNEAQ (reference sequence). The CDR3: CASNSGLARYNEQFF.

The J gene is TRBJ2-5, the V gene TRBV12-3 or TRBV12-4; TCRdb's D call of TRBD1 is untestable without DNA. The CDR3 is 13 residues long. The CDR3 spells CASTPQGEETQYF.

The rearrangement links TRBV7-9 to TRBJ2-5; the TRBD1 assignment by TCRdb is unverifiable without DNA. The CDR3 consists of 17 residues. The V gene's germline CDR1 is SEHNR and CDR2 FQNEAQ (reference sequence). CDR3: CASRRSGGGATQETQYF.

The genes are TRBV20-1 and TRBJ2-3; absent DNA, TCRdb's TRBD1 call cannot be checked. This CDR3 comprises 14 residues. Germline V gene sequence: CDR1 DFQATT, CDR2 SNEGSKA (reference sequence). The CDR3 is CSVGQGARTDTQYF.

The chain recombines TRBV12-3 or TRBV12-4 with TRBJ1-4; lacking DNA, the TRBD1 call made by TCRdb goes unchecked. The CDR3 totals 17 residues. The chain's CDR3 is CASSRGDRGATNEKLFF.

The chain links TRBV7-9 to TRBJ2-3; absent DNA, TCRdb's TRBD1 call cannot be checked. The CDR3 runs to 16 residues. The V gene's germline CDR1 is SEHNR and CDR2 FQNEAQ (reference sequence). CDR3 sequence reads: CASSMPPGARYDTQYF.

This chain joins TRBV20-1 and TRBJ1-3; the D call of TRBD1 rests on TCRdb alone, since no DNA is present to check it. Germline V gene lookup returns CDR1 DFQATT and CDR2 SNEGSKA (reference sequence). This CDR3 has 14 residues. The chain's CDR3 is CSAPGTDSGNTIYF.

The chain joins TRBV11-1 to TRBJ2-2; TCRdb gives TRBD1 as the D gene, but with no DNA this cannot be confirmed. Germline-derived CDR1 and CDR2 are SGHAT and FQDESV (reference sequence). This CDR3 is built from 15 residues. CDR3 loop: CASSDRQGYTGELFF.

CDR3 loop: CASSVRRSSSYEQYF. This rearrangement joins TRBV2 to TRBJ2-7. The CDR3 is 15 amino acids. Germline V gives CDR1 SNHLY, CDR2 FYNNEI.

The chain employs TRBV6-1 and TRBJ2-3; TCRdb lists TRBD1, though no DNA is available to test this call. The CDR3 totals 16 residues. Germline assignment: CDR1 MNHNS and CDR2 SASEGT. The CDR3 spells CASRPLASGRVDTQYF.

The rearrangement joins TRBV12-3 or TRBV12-4 to TRBJ2-5; TCRdb lists TRBD2, though no DNA is available to test this call. CDR3 size: 16 residues. CDR3 loop: CASSFGLAGAQETQYF.

The chain couples TRBV6-5 to TRBJ2-5; TCRdb outputs TRBD1, but without DNA this stays unchecked. The CDR3 totals 14 residues. From germline, CDR1 is MNHEY and CDR2 SVGAGI. This CDR3 is CASSYSGAGETQYF.

The chain combines TRBV28 with TRBJ2-1; the D gene TCRdb calls, TRBD1, cannot be checked with no DNA. CDR1 MDHEN and CDR2 SYDVKM come from the germline V gene. The CDR3 extends over 16 amino acids. CDR3 loop: CASSTGGDWDGNEQFF.

The CDR3 loop reads CASSYGSSPYTNEQFF. The rearrangement joins TRBV6-5 to TRBJ2-1; there is no DNA to check the TCRdb D call of TRBD2. The germline V gene has CDR1 MNHEY and CDR2 SVGAGI. The length of the CDR3 is 16 residues.

The CDR3 here is CASSSPGGRGNSPLHF. The chain carries TRBV12-3 or TRBV12-4 and TRBJ1-6; TCRdb's D call, TRBD1, is unchecked because there is no DNA. The length of the CDR3 is 16 residues.

The chain uses TRBV3-1 and TRBJ1-5. This CDR3 region has 16 residues. CDR1 is LGHDT and CDR2 is YNNKEL in the germline V gene (reference sequence). The CDR3 reads CASSRAGGTSNQPQHF. Full variable domain (remainder filled in from reference TRBV3-1 and TRBJ1-5): DTAVSQTPKYLVTQMGNDKSIKCEQNLGHDTMYWYKQDSKKFLKIMFSYNNKELIINETVPNRFSPKSPDKAHLNLHINSLELGDSAVYFCASSRAGGTSNQPQHFGDGTRLSIL.

CDR3 residues: CASSYPSRYEQYF. The chain joins TRBV6-2 or TRBV6-3 to TRBJ2-7; no DNA is available, so the TRBD2 call from TCRdb remains unchecked. Germline CDR1 MNHEY, CDR2 SVGEGT. The CDR3 is 13 amino acids.

This sequence joins TRBV7-2 and TRBJ2-7; the D gene TCRdb calls, TRBD2, cannot be checked with no DNA. There are 15 residues in the CDR3. The germline V gene has CDR1 SGHTA and CDR2 FQGNSA. CDR3 region: CASSPQGLADYEQYF.

The chain links TRBV20-1 to TRBJ2-4; without DNA, the TCRdb call of TRBD1 cannot be checked. The CDR3 is 14 residues long. Germline lookup yields CDR1 DFQATT and CDR2 SNEGSKA (reference sequence). This chain's CDR3 is CSASGGLAKNIQYF.